Following are 2 T cell receptor beta chains from one sample sequenced in a study of T cell repertoires in cytomegalovirus infection. TCRdb redid the calling of the reads with MiXCR, one entry per CDR3 protein. The data show fewer than 200,000 distinct CDR3 sequences, with under 25% seen just once and 2.9% held by the top ten. The sequencing sample was made of PBMCs. These receptor sequences come from a human donor in good health (CMV status not recorded). Some clones in this sample may be carry-over from other donors' samples.

This clonotype was seen ten or more times. The rearrangement uses TRBV11-2 and TRBJ2-1; possibly TRBD2 for D (5 bases). Per germline, CDR1 SGHAT and CDR2 FQNNGV. CDR3 length: 14 amino acids. Trimming removed 2 bases from V and 4 bases from J, with 9 bases in between. Here the CDR3 reads CASSLPGLYNEQFF. In DNA, the CDR3 is TGTGCCAGCAGCTTACCGGGGTTGTACAATGAGCAGTTCTTC.

This clonotype appeared many times. The V gene is TRBV4-1, the J gene TRBJ1-1, with a tentative D call TRBD1 (5 bases). Germline V gene sequence: CDR1 MGHRA, CDR2 YSYEKL. Trimming cost V 4 bases and J 1 base, with 16 bases left between them. The CDR3 length is 16 residues. The CDR3 here is CASSRIMGPTNTEAFF. DNA of the CDR3: TGCGCCAGCAGCCGGATTATGGGACCTACGAACACTGAAGCTTTCTTT.